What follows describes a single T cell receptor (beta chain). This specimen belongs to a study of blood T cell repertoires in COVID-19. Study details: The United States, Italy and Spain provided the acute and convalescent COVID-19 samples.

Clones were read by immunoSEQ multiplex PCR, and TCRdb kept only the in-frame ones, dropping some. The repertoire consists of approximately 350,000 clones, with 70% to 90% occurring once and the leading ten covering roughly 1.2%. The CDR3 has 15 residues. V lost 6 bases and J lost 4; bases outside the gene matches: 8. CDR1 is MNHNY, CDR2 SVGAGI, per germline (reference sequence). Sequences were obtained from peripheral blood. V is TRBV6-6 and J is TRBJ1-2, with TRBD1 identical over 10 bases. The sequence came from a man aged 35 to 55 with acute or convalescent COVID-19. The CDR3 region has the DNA TGTGCCAGCAGAACCCGGGACAGGGGATTCTATGGCTACACCTTC. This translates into CASRTRDRGFYGYTF.